These 8 T cell receptor beta chains were all obtained from the same sample, sequenced in a study of cytomegalovirus exposure and HLA in healthy donors. PCR amplification relied on 60 Vbeta primers (plus 13 Jbeta primers). The method was immunoSEQ multiplex PCR; TCRdb's version includes in-frame clones alone and lacks a portion of them. The data contain hundreds of thousands of clones, over 80% of them singletons. Sequenced material: PBMCs. The receptors were sampled from a man in his forties in good health and CMV-seropositive.

The rearrangement uses TRBV27 and TRBJ1-4; D not resolved. This CDR3 contains 17 residues. With 4 bases removed from V and 0 bases from J, the gap between germline ends came to 15 bases. Looked up from germline, CDR1 is MNHEY and CDR2 is SMNVEV (reference sequence). The CDR3: CASSSVNTGATNEKLFF. The CDR3 nucleotides are TGTGCCAGCAGTTCTGTAAACACGGGTGCAACTAATGAAAAACTGTTTTTT.

The chain employs TRBV6-6 and TRBJ2-1; TRBD1 matches 9 bases. This CDR3 is 16 amino acids long. V dropped 6 bases and J dropped 7; count of bases not matched to a gene: 13. Germline V lookup: CDR1 MNHNY, CDR2 SVGAGI (reference sequence). The CDR3, as DNA: TGTGCCAGCAGATCTCCCGGGACAGGGCATGGAAATGAGCAGTTCTTC. Translated, it gives CASRSPGTGHGNEQFF.

The chain couples TRBV30 to TRBJ1-4; D gene unclear. This CDR3 comprises 13 residues. The germline gives CDR1 GTSNPN, CDR2 SVGIG (reference sequence). Trimming cost V 0 bases and J 3 bases, with 5 bases left between them. The CDR3 spells CAWSVTANEKLFF. In DNA form, the CDR3 reads TGTGCCTGGAGTGTTACAGCTAATGAAAAACTGTTTTTT. The whole variable domain, remainder taken from reference TRBV30 and TRBJ1-4, is SQTIHQWPATLVQPVGSPLSLECTVEGTSNPNLYWYRQAAGRGLQLLFYSVGIGQISSEVPQNLSASRPQDRQFILSSKKLLLSDSGFYLCAWSVTANEKLFFGSGTQLSVL.

This clone has a single count. The chain uses TRBV4-1 and TRBJ1-1, with D hard to call. The V end was cut by 1 base, the J end by 1 base, with 4 bases between. Germline CDR1 reads MGHRA; CDR2 reads YSYEKL. The CDR3 totals 13 residues. The CDR3 coding sequence is TGCGCCAGCAGCCAAGTAGAGAACACTGAAGCTTTCTTT. This gives the protein CASSQVENTEAFF.

V and J are TRBV5-1 and TRBJ2-1, with 8 bases lining up with TRBD2. Looked up from germline, CDR1 is SGHRS and CDR2 is YFSETQ. Trimming cost V 1 base and J 7 bases; bases outside gene matches: 4. The CDR3 is 14 residues long. The CDR3 sequence: CASSLLAGRNEQFF. The CDR3 bases are TGCGCCAGCAGCTTGTTAGCGGGAAGGAATGAGCAGTTCTTC.

The V and J genes are TRBV7-9 and TRBJ2-6, with D possibly TRBD1 on 5 matching bases. Germline values: CDR1 SEHNR, CDR2 FQNEAQ (reference sequence). V shed 1 base and J shed 0 bases, with 10 bases lying between them. CDR3 length equals 17 residues. In DNA, the CDR3 is TGTGCCAGCAGCTTAGACAGGCTCCGCTCTGGGGCCAACGTCCTGACTTTC. It translates to CASSLDRLRSGANVLTF.

The rearrangement links TRBV5-1 to TRBJ1-1, with 7 bases lining up with TRBD1. Germline values: CDR1 SGHRS, CDR2 YFSETQ. The CDR3 has 15 residues. The ends lost 0 bases at V and 7 bases at J; junction bases unmatched: 9. CDR3 coding DNA: TGCGCCAGCAGCTTGGGACAGGGAGCTGCCGTTGAAGCTTTCTTT. It translates to CASSLGQGAAVEAFF.

The V gene is TRBV6-5, the J gene TRBJ1-5, with 7 bases that match TRBD1. Trimming took 0 bases from V and 2 from J; bases not matched to a gene: 1. Germline-derived CDR1 and CDR2 are MNHEY and SVGAGI. CDR3 size: 15 residues. The CDR3 nucleotides are TGTGCCAGCAGTTACTCGACAGGGCGCAATCAGCCCCAGCATTTT. Amino acid sequence: CASSYSTGRNQPQHF.